This T cell receptor beta chain was retrieved from a study of shared T cell receptors in the human thymus. The data were produced by immunoSEQ multiplex PCR, yet TCRdb's version contains in-frame clones alone and is incomplete. The table includes about 380,000 clones, around 95% detected once. With 2 bases clipped from V and 2 bases from J, the junction kept 6 bases outside the gene matches. The CDR3 runs 16 residues. Germline V gives CDR1 KGHSH, CDR2 LQKENI. The sequence was collected from a human donor. The material sequenced was thymocytes. The chain recombines TRBV18 with TRBJ2-1; 7 nucleotides align to TRBD2. The CDR3 DNA reads as TGTGCCAGCTCACCAGGCGGGGGTTTGACCTACAATGAGCAGTTCTTC. It encodes CASSPGGGLTYNEQFF. Together with reference TRBV18 and TRBJ2-1, the CDR3 gives the full variable domain: NAGVMQNPRHLVRRRGQEARLRCSPMKGHSHVYWYRQLPEEGLKFMVYLQKENIIDESGMPKERFSAEFPKEGPSILRIQQVVRGDSAAYFCASSPGGGLTYNEQFFGPGTRLTVL.